A selection of T cell receptor beta chains follows, all from one sample in a study of resident and recirculating memory T cells in vitiligo. Profiling relied on immunoSEQ multiplex PCR, and the TCRdb table lists in-frame clones only, not all of them. The sample lists 55,000 to 75,000 clones, roughly nine tenths occurring once. The sample comprised blood. The source of these receptors is a male donor with vitiligo. CDR3s include the opening cysteine and the closing phenylalanine or tryptophan.

13 TRBJ1-1 TRBV28 CASSFRPNTEAFF
11 TRBJ1-1 TRBV6-5 CASRHTGEAFF
13 TRBJ2-3 TRBV7-7 CASSLTGEDTQYF
17 TRBJ1-6 TRBV5-4 CASSLAMGQGANSPLHF
12 TRBJ1-4 TRBV6-5 CASTTGSEKLFF
16 TRBJ2-1 TRBV7-3 CASSLTGTGGRNEQFF
16 TRBJ2-3 TRBV5-1 CASSLSGQGFADTQYF
13 TRBJ1-1 TRBV18 CASSPIENTEAFF
18 TRBJ2-5 TRBV15 CATSAPRQRGVAKETQYF
16 TRBJ1-2 TRBV6-1 CASSERGDSPNYGYTF
12 TRBJ2-5 TRBV5-6 CASSLGQGAGNF
18 TRBJ2-1 TRBV4-1 CASSPTLVSRRGGNEQFF
11 TRBJ2-7 TRBV20-1 CSASRGYEQYF
14 TRBJ2-1 TRBV5-4 CASSSGGPTNEQFF
16 TRBJ2-1 TRBV5-4 CASSFKEIASYNEQFF
14 TRBJ1-2 TRBV27 CASGSRGPYDGYTF
17 TRBJ1-1 TRBV15 CATSTTTQGLGDTEAFF
15 TRBJ1-2 TRBV28 CASSYSTGGGYGYTF
14 TRBJ2-7 TRBV28 CASSSPDRLHEQYF
13 TRBJ1-1 TRBV19 CASKDSLNTEAFF
13 TRBJ2-7 TRBV4-1 CASSRFTGKEQYF
14 TRBJ1-1 TRBV5-1 CASSSYRVDTEAFF
17 TRBJ2-7 TRBV7-9 CASSPSGQGAFLYEQYF
14 TRBJ2-5 TRBV6-5 CASSYYTGSETQYF
13 TRBJ1-3 TRBV6-6 CASLERVGNTIYF
15 TRBJ1-1 TRBV19 CASGQGAVGKTEAFF
15 TRBJ1-2 TRBV27 CASRPEGTGTYGYTF
16 TRBJ2-7 TRBV4-2 CASSLGTSGGAYEQYF
15 TRBJ1-1 TRBV7-8 CASSLKVRGLDEAFF
16 TRBJ1-6 TRBV7-2 CASSFPGQGAVSPLHF
15 TRBJ2-5 TRBV4-3 CASSQGPQGEETQYF
14 TRBJ2-5 TRBV5-1 CASSLSPSQETQYF
11 TRBJ1-1 TRBV6-5 CASSDTVSAFF
17 TRBJ1-4 TRBV5-6 CASSLGLTGRVSEKLFF
15 TRBJ2-1 TRBV6-1 CASSEGRNRGYEQFF
17 TRBJ2-3 TRBV7-3 CASSLTYPGGGTDTQYF
15 TRBJ1-2 TRBV30 CAWTPGPLFNYGYTF
14 TRBJ1-5 TRBV19 CASKDNYSNQPQHF
14 TRBJ2-7 TRBV11-3 CASSPQGDSYEQYF
13 TRBJ1-6 TRBV28 CAIQGGLNSPLHF
16 TRBJ2-5 TRBV6-5 CASSYRSRQGGETQYF
17 TRBJ1-1 TRBV6-1 CASREALGGTMNTEAFF
13 TRBJ2-6 TRBV6-1 CASCRSGANVLTF
17 TRBJ2-5 TRBV7-2 CASSTLPGTSDQETQYF
14 TRBJ1-6 TRBV7-9 CASSLERANSPLHF
12 TRBJ2-1 TRBV5-6 CASSTQYNEQFF
15 TRBJ2-7 TRBV6-5 CASSFGDREIYEQYF
15 TRBJ2-3 TRBV7-2 CASSLAGVGPDTQYF
14 TRBJ1-4 TRBV6-1 CASIRDRVNEKLFF
16 TRBJ1-1 TRBV7-9 CASSLAPRIRNTEAFF
15 TRBJ1-2 TRBV19 CASSIDLNRGLGYTF
15 TRBJ2-7 TRBV18 CASSAGELDTYEQYF
16 TRBJ2-5 TRBV12-5 CASGLVLRGIRKTQYF
13 TRBJ1-4 TRBV6-6 CASSVTVNEKLFF
15 TRBJ1-2 TRBV25-1 CASSGGGFFDYGYTF